These 9 T cell receptor beta chains came from one sample sequenced in a study of regulatory T cells in long-lasting Graves disease. Assembly of TCR beta libraries relied on iRepertoire HTBI primers together with Arm-PCR of CDR3 regions. TCRdb ran MiXCR on the multiplex PCR reads and lists one entry per CDR3 protein. Of 200,000 to 250,000 distinct CDR3 sequences in the sample, around 19% were seen once. Regarding time point: newly diagnosed GD, antithyroid drugs for less than 3 months. Generation of the TCR library employed RNA extracted from PBMCs. The same sample was also studied in work on T cells in Graves' hyperthyroidism and ophthalmopathy.

The material sequenced was peripheral blood mononuclear cells (PBMCs), taken at new diagnosis, from a patient treated with antithyroid drugs. The receptor source for this set is a woman in her thirties with Graves disease.

This clonotype came up many times. V usage is TRBV6-1 and J usage is TRBJ1-1, with 9 nucleotides matching TRBD1. This CDR3 comprises 14 residues. With V trimmed by 8 bases and J by 4 bases, 8 bases remained unmatched. Per the germline V gene, CDR1 is MNHNS and CDR2 is SASEGT. The CDR3 DNA is TGTGCCAGCGACAGGGGGGCCCGGAGCACTGAAGCTTTCTTT. As protein: CASDRGARSTEAFF.

This clonotype has a count of ten or more. The chain employs TRBV19 and TRBJ2-5; tentative D call: TRBD1 (7 bases). The DNA matches TRBJ2-1 better at its end, which makes the J call doubtful. The CDR3 extends over 16 amino acids. From germline, CDR1 is LNHDA and CDR2 SQIVND (reference sequence). CDR3 residues: CASSSTGASVYNEQFF. CDR3 in DNA: TGTGCCAGTAGTTCAACAGGGGCTAGCGTGTACAATGAGCAGTTCTTC.

The V call is TRBV5-5, the J call TRBJ2-1, with D tentatively TRBD2 (5 bases). Trimming removed 1 base at V and 2 bases at J, with 10 bases between. This CDR3 spans 15 amino acids. Per the germline V gene, CDR1 is SGHKS and CDR2 is YYEKEE (reference sequence). The CDR3 nucleotides read TGTGCCAGCAGCTTGCCCCTAGCTCCCTACAATGAGCAGTTCTTC. Protein product: CASSLPLAPYNEQFF.

Many counts were recorded for this clonotype. The rearrangement uses TRBV24-1 and TRBJ2-2; D is uncertain. Germline V lookup: CDR1 KGHDR, CDR2 SFDVKD. The CDR3 is made up of 15 amino acids. V lost 9 bases and J 1 base, leaving 14 bases between the germline ends. CDR3 loop: CATSEVGRNTGELFF. DNA for the CDR3: TGTGCCACCTCTGAAGTGGGTAGGAACACCGGGGAGCTGTTTTTT.

V and J are TRBV28 and TRBJ1-5; D might be TRBD1 (5 bases). CDR1 is MDHEN and CDR2 is SYDVKM in the germline V gene. V shed 5 bases and J shed 2 bases, with 16 bases lying between them. This CDR3 has 16 amino acids. The CDR3 spells CASSTPQGGGNQPQHF. The DNA for the CDR3 is TGTGCCAGCAGTACCCCCCAGGGTGGGGGCAATCAGCCCCAGCATTTT.

As for this clonotype: Given a much more abundant clone one base away, this may be a read error. J is TRBJ1-1 and V is TRBV6-2 or TRBV6-3; perhaps TRBD1 as D (5 bases). The V end lost 0 bases, the J end lost 10 bases, and 15 bases lay between the germline ends. The CDR3 covers 14 residues. Looked up from germline, CDR1 is MNHEY and CDR2 is SVGEGT. This CDR3 reads CASSYSGVRGGAFF. The CDR3 coding sequence is TGTGCCAGCAGTTACTCGGGGGTGAGGGGAGGAGCTTTCTTT.

On this clonotype: A read error is likely, as this CDR3 ends without the conserved phenylalanine or tryptophan. The gene calls are TRBV20-1 and TRBJ2-7; D tentatively reads TRBD1 or TRBD2 (5 bases each). The CDR3 spans 13 residues. The V gene lost 6 bases and the J gene lost 0 bases, with 12 bases spanning the gap. Germline lookup yields CDR1 DFQATT and CDR2 SNEGSKA (reference sequence). CDR3 residues: CSARDQSSYEQYI. As DNA, the CDR3 is TGCAGTGCCCGGGACCAGTCCTCCTACGAGCAGTACATC.

This clonotype was counted many times. The V and J genes are TRBV10-3 and TRBJ2-7, with 9 bases that match TRBD1. J gave up 3 bases and V 5 bases, and 11 bases lay outside the gene matches. The germline gives CDR1 ENHRY, CDR2 SYGVKD. CDR3 length: 16 residues. Written as DNA, the CDR3 is TGTGCCATCAGTCCGACCGGGACAGGGCCCAACTACGAGCAGTACTTC. It specifies CAISPTGTGPNYEQYF.

This clonotype was picked up a small number of times. V is TRBV7-8 and J is TRBJ2-3; 7 bases agree with TRBD1. CDR1 SGHVS and CDR2 FQNEAQ come from the germline V gene. This CDR3 has 16 residues. With 1 base clipped from V and 3 bases from J, the junction kept 7 bases outside the gene matches. CDR3 in DNA: TGTGCCAGCAGCTTAGTACCCCCAGGGGGAACAGATACGCAGTATTTT. This encodes CASSLVPPGGTDTQYF.